A single sample gave rise to the 10 T cell receptor beta chains below, sequenced in a study of control samples from healthy donors and cancer patients. The repertoire was sequenced with immunoSEQ multiplex PCR; TCRdb's copy has only in-frame clones and lacks some. This table holds some 120,000 clones, about 95% found once. The sample taken for sequencing was blood. Receptor source: a man under 40 in good health.

This chain uses TRBV14 with TRBJ2-7; 7 nucleotides match TRBD1. V was clipped by 3 bases and J by 8 bases; unmatched bases: 13. The CDR3 runs 15 residues. CDR1 and CDR2 (germline): SGHDN, FVKESK. The CDR3: CASSQEQTGRSKQYF. CDR3 bases: TGTGCCAGCAGCCAGGAGCAGACAGGGCGCTCAAAGCAGTACTTC.

The rearrangement links TRBV5-1 to TRBJ2-1; 10 positions match TRBD2. Trimming cost V 2 bases and J 8 bases; bases outside gene matches: 7. This CDR3 is built from 15 residues. Looked up from germline, CDR1 is SGHRS and CDR2 is YFSETQ. CDR3 sequence reads: CASSFPGLAIHEQFF. CDR3 in DNA: TGCGCCAGCAGCTTCCCGGGACTAGCGATCCATGAGCAGTTCTTC. Based on the CDR3 plus reference TRBV5-1 and TRBJ2-1, the full variable domain is KAGVTQTPRYLIKTRGQQVTLSCSPISGHRSVSWYQQTPGQGLQFLFEYFSETQRNKGNFPGRFSGRQFSNSRSEMNVSTLELGDSALYLCASSFPGLAIHEQFFGPGTRLTVL.

The genes are TRBV20-1 and TRBJ2-2; no firm D call. Germline V gene sequence: CDR1 DFQATT, CDR2 SNEGSKA (reference sequence). The V end was cut by 3 bases, the J end by 0 bases, with 5 bases between. This CDR3 is built from 13 residues. The CDR3 region is CSASSPNTGELFF. The CDR3 DNA is TGCAGTGCTAGTTCCCCGAACACCGGGGAGCTGTTTTTT.

As for this clone: A junction boundary mismatches the germline segment, possibly from a read error. Within the sample, other DNA sequences also encode this same CDR3. This rearrangement joins TRBV7-2 to TRBJ2-5, with 10 nucleotides matching TRBD2. CDR1 and CDR2 (germline): SGHTA, FQGNSA. The CDR3 covers 14 residues. CDR3 residues: CASSLAGAGETQYF. The DNA of the CDR3 is TGTGCCAGCAGCCTAGCGGGGGCGGGGGAGACCCAGTACTTC.

The chain combines TRBV7-2 with TRBJ2-7; tentative D call: TRBD1 (5 bases). Germline assignment: CDR1 SGHTA and CDR2 FQGNSA. The CDR3 has 14 amino acids. Trimming left V 3 bases short and J 2 bases short, with 11 bases between. The CDR3 region is CASSFGQGTYEQYF. CDR3 coding DNA: TGTGCCAGCAGCTTCGGCCAGGGAACCTACGAGCAGTACTTC.

V and J are TRBV30 and TRBJ2-3, with 7 bases identical to TRBD2. The CDR3 runs to 13 residues. Germline CDR1 and CDR2: GTSNPN and SVGIG (reference sequence). J lost 6 bases, V lost 5 bases, and 8 bases had no gene match. As DNA, the CDR3 is TGTGCCTGGGGGACTAATGGCTTGGATACGCAGTATTTT. Translation gives CAWGTNGLDTQYF.

This clone was seen a single time. Other DNA sequences of this sample code for an identical CDR3. The chain joins TRBV7-3 to TRBJ1-6; no clear D gene. V was clipped by 5 bases and J by 9 bases, with 11 bases between them. Germline V gene sequence: CDR1 SGHTA, CDR2 FQGTGA. The CDR3 has 13 residues. In DNA form, the CDR3 reads TGTGCCAGCAGCCTAGGGATAGGTTCACCCCTCCACTTT. Residues: CASSLGIGSPLHF.

The J gene is TRBJ1-4, the V gene TRBV4-3; the match to TRBD1 covers 9 bases. The CDR3 consists of 16 residues. V trimming: 4 bases; J trimming: 4 bases; junction bases outside the gene matches: 7. Germline CDR1 is LGHNA and CDR2 is YSLEER. In nucleotides, the CDR3 is TGCGCCAGCAGCCGCCTGTTGACAGGGGGTAATGAAAAACTGTTTTTT. Its protein product is CASSRLLTGGNEKLFF.

The CDR3: CASSQELGQASNQPQHF. CDR3 sequence (DNA): TGTGCCAGCAGCCAAGAATTAGGACAGGCGAGCAATCAGCCCCAGCATTTT. The V gene is TRBV3-1 (or the pseudogene TRBV3-2), the J gene TRBJ1-5; 7 bases map to TRBD1. V was clipped by 0 bases and J by 1 base; unmatched bases: 6. This CDR3 contains 17 residues. CDR1 LGHDT and CDR2 YNNKEL come from the germline V gene (reference sequence).

This chain links TRBV7-9 with TRBJ1-6, with unresolved D. The V end lost 4 bases, the J end lost 0 bases, and 7 bases lay between the germline ends. There are 15 residues in the CDR3. Germline V gives CDR1 SEHNR, CDR2 FQNEAQ (reference sequence). The CDR3 is CASSSTVSYNSPLHF. Here the CDR3 DNA reads TGTGCCAGCAGCTCGACGGTCTCCTATAATTCACCCCTCCACTTT.